These T cell receptor beta chains were read from a single sample in a study of T-cell memory formation after mild COVID-19. MiXCR, applied by TCRdb to the 5' RACE reads, yields one record per CDR3 protein. The table shows about 290,000 distinct CDR3 sequences, with over 15% occurring only once. Sequencing was carried out using PBMCs or a T cell subset sorted from them (not recorded which). Receptors originate from a man aged 18 to 29 who had mild COVID-19 (a few samples of this study predate the infection). Cell type and time point are not known. Both conserved end residues are part of each CDR3. D genes are given only for firm matches. The size field is filled for only some rows; it gives once, few, many or a size class.

v_call,d_call,j_call,clone_size,cdr3_aa,cdr3_nt
TRBV18,TRBD1,TRBJ1-2,-,CASSPRTGRDGYTF,TGTGCCAGCTCACCCCGGACAGGCCGAGATGGCTACACCTTC
TRBV5-1,TRBD1,TRBJ1-1,-,CASSLAPGGDTEAFF,TGCGCCAGCAGCTTGGCCCCAGGGGGTGACACTGAAGCTTTCTTT
TRBV19,-,TRBJ1-2,-,CASSIWQQDGYTF,TGTGCCAGTAGTATTTGGCAACAGGATGGCTACACCTTC
TRBV28,TRBD1,TRBJ1-4,-,CASLSGTGAEKLFF,TGTGCCAGCTTATCGGGGACAGGGGCTGAAAAACTGTTTTTT
TRBV27,TRBD1,TRBJ1-2,few,CASSFLGGGYGYTF,TGTGCCAGCAGCTTTTTAGGGGGCGGCTATGGCTACACCTTC
TRBV4-1,-,TRBJ2-1,few,CASSQQGPTKQFF,TGCGCCAGCAGCCAGCAAGGGCCGACTAAGCAGTTCTTC
TRBV29-1,-,TRBJ2-1,few,CSVDPPTEPHNEQFF,TGCAGCGTTGATCCCCCAACGGAGCCTCACAATGAGCAGTTCTTC
TRBV7-2,TRBD2,TRBJ2-7,-,CASSLAASGGDYEQYF,TGTGCCAGCAGCTTAGCCGCTAGCGGGGGGGACTACGAGCAGTACTTC
TRBV5-1,-,TRBJ2-5,few,CASMRWGVLETQYF,TGCGCCAGCATGCGCTGGGGGGTCCTGGAGACCCAGTACTTC
TRBV5-1,-,TRBJ1-5,-,CASSLDGSVQPQHF,TGCGCCAGCAGCCTGGACGGATCCGTACAGCCCCAGCATTTT
TRBV5-1,-,TRBJ2-1,once,CASSPGQEPYNEQFF,TGCGCCAGCAGCCCGGGGCAGGAGCCCTACAATGAGCAGTTCTTC
TRBV4-2,-,TRBJ1-5,few,CASSQDGQGPNQPQHF,TGTGCCAGCAGCCAAGATGGGCAGGGCCCCAATCAGCCCCAGCATTTT
TRBV7-3,-,TRBJ1-1,-,CASSLSLGANTEAFF,TGTGCCAGCAGCTTAAGTTTAGGAGCGAACACTGAAGCTTTCTTT
TRBV12-3/TRBV12-4,TRBD1,TRBJ2-7,few,CASSLFIGTGIYEQYF,TGTGCCAGCAGTTTATTTATTGGGACAGGGATCTACGAGCAGTACTTC
TRBV9,TRBD1,TRBJ1-1,-,CASNPDAGGNTEAFF,TGTGCCAGCAACCCCGACGCAGGGGGGAACACTGAAGCTTTCTTT
TRBV6-5,-,TRBJ2-2,few,CASSNGVNTGELFF,TGTGCCAGCAGTAACGGGGTGAACACCGGGGAGCTGTTTTTT
TRBV7-9,TRBD1,TRBJ2-5,-,CASRRGGVQETQYF,TGTGCCAGCAGGAGAGGGGGCGTCCAAGAGACCCAGTACTTC
TRBV28,-,TRBJ1-5,-,CASSSTGVGGQPQHF,TGTGCCAGCAGTTCCACTGGGGTAGGGGGTCAGCCCCAGCATTTT
TRBV20-1,TRBD2,TRBJ2-1,-,CSAPRPGTRAYEQFF,TGCAGTGCTCCCCGACCCGGGACTAGAGCCTATGAGCAGTTCTTC
TRBV5-1,-,TRBJ2-1,many,CASKWGLNEQFF,TGCGCCAGCAAGTGGGGATTGAATGAGCAGTTCTTC
TRBV7-2,-,TRBJ2-1,-,CASSSQEGRSAQFF,TGTGCCAGCAGCTCTCAGGAGGGGAGGTCGGCGCAGTTCTTC
TRBV5-1,-,TRBJ2-2,many,CASSSLDFSFGELFF,TGCGCCAGCAGCTCCCTGGACTTTTCCTTCGGGGAGCTGTTTTTT
TRBV5-1,TRBD1,TRBJ1-1,-,CASSLAAGGNTEAFF,TGCGCCAGCAGCTTGGCGGCAGGGGGCAACACTGAAGCTTTCTTT
TRBV28,TRBD2,TRBJ2-3,-,CASSDPSGGSTDTQYF,TGTGCCAGCAGCGATCCTAGCGGGGGGAGCACAGATACGCAGTATTTT
TRBV7-9,TRBD1,TRBJ2-7,few,CASMDRFAYEQYF,TGTGCCAGCATGGACAGGTTCGCCTACGAGCAGTACTTC
TRBV5-1,-,TRBJ1-2,-,CASSLEAGIFGGYTF,TGCGCCAGCAGCTTGGAAGCAGGGATCTTTGGTGGCTACACCTTC
TRBV7-2,-,TRBJ2-1,-,CASSLERADNEQFF,TGTGCCAGCAGCTTAGAACGGGCTGACAATGAGCAGTTCTTC
TRBV7-3,TRBD1,TRBJ2-3,few,CASGQGAGDTQYF,TGTGCCAGCGGACAGGGGGCAGGAGATACGCAGTATTTT
TRBV27,-,TRBJ2-2,-,CASSLSGAGPGELFF,TGTGCCAGCAGTTTATCTGGCGCGGGGCCCGGGGAGCTGTTTTTT
TRBV5-1,TRBD1,TRBJ1-6,many,CASGTGGNSPLHF,TGCGCCAGCGGGACAGGGGGCAATTCACCCCTCCACTTT
TRBV6-5,-,TRBJ1-1,many,CASSYVARGVAFF,TGTGCCAGCAGTTACGTGGCCCGAGGTGTAGCTTTCTTT
TRBV7-9,-,TRBJ2-5,few,CASSSRSVQETQYF,TGTGCCAGCAGCTCCCGCTCTGTCCAAGAGACCCAGTACTTC
TRBV6-2/TRBV6-3,-,TRBJ1-2,-,CASSYAVGWSYGYTF,TGTGCCAGCAGTTACGCGGTGGGGTGGTCCTATGGCTACACCTTC
TRBV4-2,-,TRBJ2-3,-,CASSQGVPAQYF,TGTGCCAGCAGCCAAGGGGTCCCCGCGCAGTATTTT